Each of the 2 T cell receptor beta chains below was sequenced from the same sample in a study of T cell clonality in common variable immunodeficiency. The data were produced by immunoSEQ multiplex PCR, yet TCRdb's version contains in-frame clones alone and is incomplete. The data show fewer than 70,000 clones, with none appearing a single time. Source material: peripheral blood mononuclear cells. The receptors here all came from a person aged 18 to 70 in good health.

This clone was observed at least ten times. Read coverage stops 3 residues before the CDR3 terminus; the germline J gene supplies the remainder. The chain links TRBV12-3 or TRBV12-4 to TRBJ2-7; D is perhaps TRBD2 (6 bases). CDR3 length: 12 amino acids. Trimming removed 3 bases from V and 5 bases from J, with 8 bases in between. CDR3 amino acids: CASSFGGNEQYF. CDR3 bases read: TGTGCCAGCAGTTTTGGGGGGAACGAG.

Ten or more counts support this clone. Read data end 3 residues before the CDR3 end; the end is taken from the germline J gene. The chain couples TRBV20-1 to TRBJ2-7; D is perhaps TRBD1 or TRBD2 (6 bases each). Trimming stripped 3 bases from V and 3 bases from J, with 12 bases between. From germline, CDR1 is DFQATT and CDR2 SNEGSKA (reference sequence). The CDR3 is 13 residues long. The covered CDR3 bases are TGCAGTGCTAGGAAGGAGGGGGTCTACGAG. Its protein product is CSARKEGVYE. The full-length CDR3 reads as CSARKEGVYEQYF.